This T cell receptor (beta chain) comes out of a study of T-cell memory formation after mild COVID-19. Study overall: There were largely donor-specific TCR clusters.

TCRdb used MiXCR to reprocess the 5' RACE reads, holding one entry per CDR3 protein. Here the sample spans approximately 250,000 distinct CDR3 sequences, 15% to 20% being singletons. The receptor's source is a man younger than 30 who had mild COVID-19 (a few samples of this study predate the infection). Cell type and time point are not known. Sequences were obtained from PBMCs or a T cell subset sorted from them (not recorded which).

CDR3 sequence reads: CASSQGLDANNEQFF. DNA for the CDR3: TGTGCCAGCAGCCAGGGGTTGGACGCGAACAATGAGCAGTTCTTC. This chain connects TRBV5-4 to TRBJ2-1; tentative D call: TRBD1 (6 bases). The CDR3 loop spans 15 amino acids. V was cut by 4 bases and J by 5 bases, with 16 bases left in between. Germline lookup yields CDR1 SGHNT and CDR2 YYREEE (reference sequence).